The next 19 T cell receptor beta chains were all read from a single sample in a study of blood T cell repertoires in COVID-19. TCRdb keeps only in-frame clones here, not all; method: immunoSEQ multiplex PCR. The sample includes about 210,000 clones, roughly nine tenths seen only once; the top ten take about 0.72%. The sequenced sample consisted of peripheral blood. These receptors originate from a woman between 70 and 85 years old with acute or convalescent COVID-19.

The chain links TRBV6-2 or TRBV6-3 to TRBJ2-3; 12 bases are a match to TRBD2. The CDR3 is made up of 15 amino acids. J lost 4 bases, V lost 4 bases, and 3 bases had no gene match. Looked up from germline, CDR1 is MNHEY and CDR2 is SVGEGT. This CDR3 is CASSSLAGGPDTQYF. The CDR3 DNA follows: TGTGCCAGCAGTTCTCTAGCGGGGGGGCCAGATACGCAGTATTTT.

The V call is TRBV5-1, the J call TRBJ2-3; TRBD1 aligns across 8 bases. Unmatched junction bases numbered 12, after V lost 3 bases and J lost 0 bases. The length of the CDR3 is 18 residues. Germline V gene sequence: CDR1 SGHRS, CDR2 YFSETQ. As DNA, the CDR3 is TGCGCCAGCAGCTCCTCATCAGGGGGCCACACTAGCACAGATACGCAGTATTTT. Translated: CASSSSSGGHTSTDTQYF.

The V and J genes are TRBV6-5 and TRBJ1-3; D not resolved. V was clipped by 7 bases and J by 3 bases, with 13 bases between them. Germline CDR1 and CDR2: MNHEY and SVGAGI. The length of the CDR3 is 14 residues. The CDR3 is CASNSGYVGNTIYF. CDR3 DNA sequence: TGTGCCAGCAATTCGGGGTACGTTGGAAACACCATATATTTT.

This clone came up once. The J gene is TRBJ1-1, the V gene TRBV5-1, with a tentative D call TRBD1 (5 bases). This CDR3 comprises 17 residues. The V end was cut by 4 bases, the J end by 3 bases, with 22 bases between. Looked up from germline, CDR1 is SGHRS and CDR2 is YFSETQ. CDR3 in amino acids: CASSPAGDPRMDTEAFF. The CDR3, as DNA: TGCGCCAGCAGCCCTGCGGGGGATCCACGCATGGACACTGAAGCTTTCTTT.

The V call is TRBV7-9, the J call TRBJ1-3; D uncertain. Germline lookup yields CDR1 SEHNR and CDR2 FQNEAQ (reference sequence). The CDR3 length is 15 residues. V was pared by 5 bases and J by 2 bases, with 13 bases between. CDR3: CASSPGGFTGNTIYF. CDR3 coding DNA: TGTGCCAGCAGCCCCGGAGGGTTCACTGGAAACACCATATATTTT.

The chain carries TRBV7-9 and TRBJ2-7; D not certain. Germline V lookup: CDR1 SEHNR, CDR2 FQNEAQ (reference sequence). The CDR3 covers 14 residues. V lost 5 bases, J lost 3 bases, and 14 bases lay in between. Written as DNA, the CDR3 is TGTGCCAGCAGCCTCCTTGGGCCGATCTACGAGCAGTACTTC. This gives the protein CASSLLGPIYEQYF.

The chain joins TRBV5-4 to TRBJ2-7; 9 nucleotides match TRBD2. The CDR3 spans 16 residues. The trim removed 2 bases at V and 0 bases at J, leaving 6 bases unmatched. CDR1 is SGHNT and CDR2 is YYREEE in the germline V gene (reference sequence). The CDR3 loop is CASSFELAGPSYEQYF. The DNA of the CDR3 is TGTGCCAGCAGCTTTGAGCTAGCGGGACCCTCCTACGAGCAGTACTTC.

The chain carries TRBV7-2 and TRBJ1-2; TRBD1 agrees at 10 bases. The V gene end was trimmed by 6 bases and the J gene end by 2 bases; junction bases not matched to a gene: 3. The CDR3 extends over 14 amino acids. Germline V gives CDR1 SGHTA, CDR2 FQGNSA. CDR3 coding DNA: TGTGCCAGCAGAAGGACAGGGGGGAACTATGGCTACACCTTC. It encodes CASRRTGGNYGYTF. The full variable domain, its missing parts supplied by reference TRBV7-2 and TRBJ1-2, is GAGVSQSPSNKVTEKGKDVELRCDPISGHTALYWYRQSLGQGLEFLIYFQGNSAPDKSGLPSDRFSAERTGGSVSTLTIQRTQQEDSAVYLCASRRTGGNYGYTFGSGTRLTVV.

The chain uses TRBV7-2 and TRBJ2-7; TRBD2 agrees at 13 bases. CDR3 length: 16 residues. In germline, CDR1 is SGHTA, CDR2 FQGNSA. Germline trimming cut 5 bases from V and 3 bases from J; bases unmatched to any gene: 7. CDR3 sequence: CASSLSGTSGNYEQYF. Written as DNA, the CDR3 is TGTGCCAGCAGCCTATCCGGGACTAGCGGGAACTACGAGCAGTACTTC. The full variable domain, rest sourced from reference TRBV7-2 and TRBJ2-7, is GAGVSQSPSNKVTEKGKDVELRCDPISGHTALYWYRQSLGQGLEFLIYFQGNSAPDKSGLPSDRFSAERTGGSVSTLTIQRTQQEDSAVYLCASSLSGTSGNYEQYFGPGTRLTVT.

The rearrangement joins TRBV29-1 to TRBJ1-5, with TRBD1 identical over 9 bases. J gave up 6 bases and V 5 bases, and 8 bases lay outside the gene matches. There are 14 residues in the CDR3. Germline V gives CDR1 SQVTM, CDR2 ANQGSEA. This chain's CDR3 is CSVSGQGSSQPQHF. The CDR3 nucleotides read TGCAGCGTTTCCGGACAGGGGAGTAGTCAGCCCCAGCATTTT.

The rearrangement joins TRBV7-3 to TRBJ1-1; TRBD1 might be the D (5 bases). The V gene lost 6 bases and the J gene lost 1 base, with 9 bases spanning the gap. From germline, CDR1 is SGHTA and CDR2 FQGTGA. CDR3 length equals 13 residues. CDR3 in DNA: TGTGCCAGCAGTTTGCAGGGGAACACTGAAGCTTTCTTT. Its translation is CASSLQGNTEAFF.

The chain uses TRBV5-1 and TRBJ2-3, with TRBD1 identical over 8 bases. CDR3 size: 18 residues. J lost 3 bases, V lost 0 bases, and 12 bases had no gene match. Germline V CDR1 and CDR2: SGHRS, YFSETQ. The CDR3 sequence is CASSLGAGGRFQTDTQYF. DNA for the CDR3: TGCGCCAGCAGCTTGGGGGCAGGGGGCAGGTTTCAGACAGATACGCAGTATTTT.

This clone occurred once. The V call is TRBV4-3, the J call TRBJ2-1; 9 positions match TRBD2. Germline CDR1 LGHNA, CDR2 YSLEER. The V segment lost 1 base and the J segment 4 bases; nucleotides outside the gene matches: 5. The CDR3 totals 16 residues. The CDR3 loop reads CASSQGWTSDYNEQFF. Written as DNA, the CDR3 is TGCGCCAGCAGCCAAGGTTGGACTAGCGATTACAATGAGCAGTTCTTC.

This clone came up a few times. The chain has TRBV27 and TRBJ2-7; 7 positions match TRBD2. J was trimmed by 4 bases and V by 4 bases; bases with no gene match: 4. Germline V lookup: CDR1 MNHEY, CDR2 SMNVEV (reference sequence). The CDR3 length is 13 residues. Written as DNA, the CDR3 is TGTGCCAGCAGTTATGGGGGGGGGTACGAGCAGTACTTC. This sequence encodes CASSYGGGYEQYF.

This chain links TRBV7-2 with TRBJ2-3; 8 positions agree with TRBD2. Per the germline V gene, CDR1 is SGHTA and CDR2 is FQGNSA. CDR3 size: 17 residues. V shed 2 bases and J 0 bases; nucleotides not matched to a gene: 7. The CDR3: CASSLIAGHSSTDTQYF. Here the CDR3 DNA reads TGTGCCAGCAGCTTAATAGCGGGGCACTCTAGCACAGATACGCAGTATTTT.

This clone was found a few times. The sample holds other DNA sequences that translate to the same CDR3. DNA of the CDR3: TGTGCCAGCTCGCTGGACAGAGAGAATTCACCCCTCCACTTT. This encodes CASSLDRENSPLHF. The chain recombines TRBV18 with TRBJ1-6; tentatively, D is TRBD1 (6 bases). This CDR3 is built from 14 residues. V lost 6 bases and J 7 bases, leaving 13 bases between the germline ends. Germline values: CDR1 KGHSH, CDR2 LQKENI.

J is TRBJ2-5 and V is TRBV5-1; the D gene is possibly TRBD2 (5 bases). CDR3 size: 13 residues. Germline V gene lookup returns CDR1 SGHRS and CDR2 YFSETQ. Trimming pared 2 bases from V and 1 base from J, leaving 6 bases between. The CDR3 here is CASSFAGQETQYF. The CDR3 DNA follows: TGCGCCAGCAGCTTTGCGGGCCAAGAGACCCAGTACTTC.

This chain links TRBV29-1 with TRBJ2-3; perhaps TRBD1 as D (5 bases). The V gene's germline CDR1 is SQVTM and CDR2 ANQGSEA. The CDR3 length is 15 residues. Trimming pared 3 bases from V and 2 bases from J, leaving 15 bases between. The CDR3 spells CSVDRRQIDTDTQYF. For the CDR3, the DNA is TGCAGCGTTGATAGGAGACAGATTGACACAGATACGCAGTATTTT.

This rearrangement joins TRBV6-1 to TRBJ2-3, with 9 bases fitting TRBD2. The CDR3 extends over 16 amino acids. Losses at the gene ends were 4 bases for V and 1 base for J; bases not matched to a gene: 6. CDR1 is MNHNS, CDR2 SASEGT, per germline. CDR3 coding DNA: TGTGCCAGCAGTGCAACAATAGCGGGGGGCACAGATACGCAGTATTTT. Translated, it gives CASSATIAGGTDTQYF.